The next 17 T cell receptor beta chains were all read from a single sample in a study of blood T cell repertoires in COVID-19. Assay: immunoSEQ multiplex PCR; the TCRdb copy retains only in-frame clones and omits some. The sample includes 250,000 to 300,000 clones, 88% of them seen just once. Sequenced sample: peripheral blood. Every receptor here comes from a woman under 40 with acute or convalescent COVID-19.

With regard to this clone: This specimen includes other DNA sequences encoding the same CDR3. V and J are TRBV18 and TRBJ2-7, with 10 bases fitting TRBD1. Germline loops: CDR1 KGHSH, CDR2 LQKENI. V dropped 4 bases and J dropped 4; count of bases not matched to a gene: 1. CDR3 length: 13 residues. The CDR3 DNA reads TGTGCCAGCTCACGGGACAGGGGATACGAGCAGTACTTC. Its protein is CASSRDRGYEQYF.

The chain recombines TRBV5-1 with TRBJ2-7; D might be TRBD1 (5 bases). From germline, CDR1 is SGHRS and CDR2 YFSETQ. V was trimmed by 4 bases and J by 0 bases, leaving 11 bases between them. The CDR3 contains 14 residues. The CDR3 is CASSLGAYSYEQYF. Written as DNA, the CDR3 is TGCGCCAGCAGCCTTGGGGCGTACTCCTACGAGCAGTACTTC.

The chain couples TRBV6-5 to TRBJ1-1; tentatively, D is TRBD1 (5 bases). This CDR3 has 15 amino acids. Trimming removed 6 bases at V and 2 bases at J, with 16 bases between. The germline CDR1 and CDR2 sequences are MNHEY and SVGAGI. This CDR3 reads CASSLLGGGNTEAFF. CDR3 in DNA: TGTGCCAGCAGCCTATTGGGGGGGGGAAACACTGAAGCTTTCTTT.

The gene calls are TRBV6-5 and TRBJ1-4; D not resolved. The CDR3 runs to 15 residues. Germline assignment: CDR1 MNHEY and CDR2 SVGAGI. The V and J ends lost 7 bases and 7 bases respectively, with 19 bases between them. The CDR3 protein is CASTTYRDTIEKLFF. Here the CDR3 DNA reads TGTGCCAGCACCACGTACCGGGATACAATTGAAAAACTGTTTTTT.

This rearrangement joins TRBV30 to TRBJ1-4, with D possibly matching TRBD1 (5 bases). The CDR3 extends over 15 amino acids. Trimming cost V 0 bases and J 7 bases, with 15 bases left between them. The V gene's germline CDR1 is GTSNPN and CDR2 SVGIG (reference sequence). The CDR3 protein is CAWSVMAGLGEKLFF. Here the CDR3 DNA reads TGTGCCTGGAGTGTAATGGCAGGGCTTGGTGAAAAACTGTTTTTT.

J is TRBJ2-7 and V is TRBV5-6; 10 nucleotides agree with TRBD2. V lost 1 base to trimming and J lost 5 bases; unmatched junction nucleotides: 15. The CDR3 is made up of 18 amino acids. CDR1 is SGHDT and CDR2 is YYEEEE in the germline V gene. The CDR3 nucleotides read TGTGCCAGCAGCTTGAGTGGGACTAGCGTCCCACCTTGGGACGAGCAGTACTTC. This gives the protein CASSLSGTSVPPWDEQYF.

CDR3 amino acids: CASSYSNQPQHF. For the CDR3, the DNA is TGTGCCAGCAGTTACTCCAATCAGCCCCAGCATTTT. J is TRBJ1-5 and V is TRBV27; the D is unclear. CDR3 size: 12 residues. Germline V gene lookup returns CDR1 MNHEY and CDR2 SMNVEV (reference sequence). V was cut by 4 bases and J by 3 bases, with 4 bases left in between.

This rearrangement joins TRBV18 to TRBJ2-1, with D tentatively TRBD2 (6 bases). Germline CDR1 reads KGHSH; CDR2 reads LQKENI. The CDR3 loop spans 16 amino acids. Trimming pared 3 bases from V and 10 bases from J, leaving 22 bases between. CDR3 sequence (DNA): TGTGCCAGCTCACCGGTGACTAGTACCACCGCCAGAGAGCAGTTCTTC. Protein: CASSPVTSTTAREQFF.

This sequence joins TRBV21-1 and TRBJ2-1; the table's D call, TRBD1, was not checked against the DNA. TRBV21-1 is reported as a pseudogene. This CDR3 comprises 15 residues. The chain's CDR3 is CASSKGQEGYNEQFF. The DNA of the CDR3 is TGTGCCAGCAGCAAGGGACAGGAGGGTTACAATGAGCAGTTCTTC.

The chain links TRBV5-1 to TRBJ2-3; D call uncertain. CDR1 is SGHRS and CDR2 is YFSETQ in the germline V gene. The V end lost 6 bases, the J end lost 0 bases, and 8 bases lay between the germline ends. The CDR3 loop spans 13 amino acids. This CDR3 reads CASNPGSTDTQYF. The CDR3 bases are TGCGCCAGCAATCCAGGCAGCACAGATACGCAGTATTTT. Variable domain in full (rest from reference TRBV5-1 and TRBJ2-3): KAGVTQTPRYLIKTRGQQVTLSCSPISGHRSVSWYQQTPGQGLQFLFEYFSETQRNKGNFPGRFSGRQFSNSRSEMNVSTLELGDSALYLCASNPGSTDTQYFGPGTRLTVL.

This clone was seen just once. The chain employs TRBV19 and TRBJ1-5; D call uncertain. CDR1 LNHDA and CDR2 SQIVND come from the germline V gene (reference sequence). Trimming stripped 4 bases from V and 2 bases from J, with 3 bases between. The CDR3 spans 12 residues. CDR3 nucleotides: TGTGCCAGTAGTAGCGGCAATCAGCCCCAGCATTTT. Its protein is CASSSGNQPQHF.

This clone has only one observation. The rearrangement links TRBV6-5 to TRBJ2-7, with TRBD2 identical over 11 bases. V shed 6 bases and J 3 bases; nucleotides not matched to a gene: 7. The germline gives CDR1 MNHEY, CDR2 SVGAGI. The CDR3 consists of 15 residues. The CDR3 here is CASSPLAGGGYEQYF. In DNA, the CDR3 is TGTGCCAGCAGCCCCCTAGCGGGAGGCGGCTACGAGCAGTACTTC.

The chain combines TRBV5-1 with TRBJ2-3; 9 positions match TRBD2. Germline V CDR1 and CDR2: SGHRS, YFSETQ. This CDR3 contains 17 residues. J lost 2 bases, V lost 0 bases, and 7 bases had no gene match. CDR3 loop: CASSLARAGGITDTQYF. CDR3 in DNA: TGCGCCAGCAGCTTGGCCAGGGCGGGAGGGATCACAGATACGCAGTATTTT.

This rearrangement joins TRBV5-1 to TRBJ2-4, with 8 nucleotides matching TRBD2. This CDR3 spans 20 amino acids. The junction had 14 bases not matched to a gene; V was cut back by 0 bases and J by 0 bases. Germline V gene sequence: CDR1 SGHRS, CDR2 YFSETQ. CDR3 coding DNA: TGCGCCAGCAGCTTGGGAGGGTCTAGCGGGCCTTTACTAGCCAAAAACATTCAGTACTTC. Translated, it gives CASSLGGSSGPLLAKNIQYF. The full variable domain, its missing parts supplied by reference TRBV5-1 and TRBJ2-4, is KAGVTQTPRYLIKTRGQQVTLSCSPISGHRSVSWYQQTPGQGLQFLFEYFSETQRNKGNFPGRFSGRQFSNSRSEMNVSTLELGDSALYLCASSLGGSSGPLLAKNIQYFGAGTRLSVL.

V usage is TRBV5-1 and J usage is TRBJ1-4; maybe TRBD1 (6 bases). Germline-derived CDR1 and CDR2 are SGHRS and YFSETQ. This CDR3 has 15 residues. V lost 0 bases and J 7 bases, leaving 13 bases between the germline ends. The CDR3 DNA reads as TGCGCCAGCAGCTTGGCTGGGGGCGCCTCTGAAAAACTGTTTTTT. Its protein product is CASSLAGGASEKLFF.

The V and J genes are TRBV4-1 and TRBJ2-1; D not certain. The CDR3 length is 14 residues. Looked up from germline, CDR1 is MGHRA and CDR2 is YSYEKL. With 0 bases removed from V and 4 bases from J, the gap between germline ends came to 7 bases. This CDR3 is CASSQEVGYNEQFF. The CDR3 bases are TGCGCCAGCAGCCAAGAAGTCGGGTACAATGAGCAGTTCTTC.

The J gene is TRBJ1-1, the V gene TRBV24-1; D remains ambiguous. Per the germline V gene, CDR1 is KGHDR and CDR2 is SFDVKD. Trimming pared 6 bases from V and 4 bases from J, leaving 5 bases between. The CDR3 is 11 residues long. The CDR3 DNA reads TGTGCCACCAGTCGGGGCACTGAAGCTTTCTTT. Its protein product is CATSRGTEAFF.